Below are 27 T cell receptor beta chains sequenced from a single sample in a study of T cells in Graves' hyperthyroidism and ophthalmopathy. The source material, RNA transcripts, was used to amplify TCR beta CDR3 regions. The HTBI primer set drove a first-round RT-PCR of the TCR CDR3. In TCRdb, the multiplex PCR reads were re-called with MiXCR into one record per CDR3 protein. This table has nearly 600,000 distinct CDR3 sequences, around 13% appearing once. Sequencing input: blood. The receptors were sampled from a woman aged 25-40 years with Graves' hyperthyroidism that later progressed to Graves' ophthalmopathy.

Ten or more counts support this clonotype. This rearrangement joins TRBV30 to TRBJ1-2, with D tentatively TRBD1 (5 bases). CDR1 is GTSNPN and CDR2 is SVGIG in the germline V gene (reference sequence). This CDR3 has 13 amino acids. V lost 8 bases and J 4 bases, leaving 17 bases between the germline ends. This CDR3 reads CAGPGLRTYGYTF. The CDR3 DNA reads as TGTGCCGGCCCGGGACTCCGGACCTATGGCTACACCTTC.

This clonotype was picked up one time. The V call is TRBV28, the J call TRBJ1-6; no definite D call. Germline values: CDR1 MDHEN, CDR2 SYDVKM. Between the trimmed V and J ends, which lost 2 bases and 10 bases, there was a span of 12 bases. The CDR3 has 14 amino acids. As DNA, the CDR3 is TGTGCCAGCAGTTTAGTACGGGTTCACTCACCCCTCCACTTT. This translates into CASSLVRVHSPLHF.

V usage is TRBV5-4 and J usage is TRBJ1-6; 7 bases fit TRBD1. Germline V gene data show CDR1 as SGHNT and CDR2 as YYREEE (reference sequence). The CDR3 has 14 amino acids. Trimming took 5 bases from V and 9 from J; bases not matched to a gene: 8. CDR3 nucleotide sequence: TGTGCCAGCAGAGGTGAGGGGGCTGCTTCACCCCTCCACTTT. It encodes CASRGEGAASPLHF.

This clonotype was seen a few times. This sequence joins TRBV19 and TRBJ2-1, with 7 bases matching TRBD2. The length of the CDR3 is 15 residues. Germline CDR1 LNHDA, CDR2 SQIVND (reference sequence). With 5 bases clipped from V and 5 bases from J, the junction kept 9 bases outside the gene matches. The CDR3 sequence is CASSPHVREDNEQFF. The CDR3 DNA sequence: TGTGCCAGTAGTCCCCACGTCCGGGAGGACAATGAGCAGTTCTTC.

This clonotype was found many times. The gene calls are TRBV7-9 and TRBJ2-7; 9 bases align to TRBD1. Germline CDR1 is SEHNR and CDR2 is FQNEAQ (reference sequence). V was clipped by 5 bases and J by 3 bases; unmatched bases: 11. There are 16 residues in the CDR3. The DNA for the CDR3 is TGTGCCAGCAGCGAAACGTCCGGGACAGGGATCTACGAGCAGTACTTC. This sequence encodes CASSETSGTGIYEQYF.

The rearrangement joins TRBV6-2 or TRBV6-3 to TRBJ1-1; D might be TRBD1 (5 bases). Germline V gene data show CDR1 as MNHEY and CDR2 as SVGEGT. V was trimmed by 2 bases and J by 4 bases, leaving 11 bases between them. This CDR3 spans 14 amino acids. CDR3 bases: TGTGCCAGCAGTTACGTGAGGGGTGGCACTGAAGCTTTCTTT. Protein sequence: CASSYVRGGTEAFF.

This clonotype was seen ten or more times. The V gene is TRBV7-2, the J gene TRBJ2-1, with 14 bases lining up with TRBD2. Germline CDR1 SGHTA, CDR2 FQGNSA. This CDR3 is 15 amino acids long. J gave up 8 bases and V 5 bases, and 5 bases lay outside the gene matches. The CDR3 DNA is TGTGCCAGCAGCCGCGGGACTAGCGGGAGCTATGAGCAGTTCTTC. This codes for CASSRGTSGSYEQFF.

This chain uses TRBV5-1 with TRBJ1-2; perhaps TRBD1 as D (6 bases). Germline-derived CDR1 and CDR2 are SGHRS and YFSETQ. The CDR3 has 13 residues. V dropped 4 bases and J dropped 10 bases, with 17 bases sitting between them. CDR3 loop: CASSQDRSITYTF. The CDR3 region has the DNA TGCGCCAGCAGCCAAGACAGGTCAATCACCTACACCTTC.

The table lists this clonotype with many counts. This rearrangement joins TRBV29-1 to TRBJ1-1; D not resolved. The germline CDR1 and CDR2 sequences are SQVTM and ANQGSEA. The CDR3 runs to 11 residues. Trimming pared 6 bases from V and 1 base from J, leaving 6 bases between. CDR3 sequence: CSVVKNTEAFF. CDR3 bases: TGCAGCGTCGTAAAGAACACTGAAGCTTTCTTT.

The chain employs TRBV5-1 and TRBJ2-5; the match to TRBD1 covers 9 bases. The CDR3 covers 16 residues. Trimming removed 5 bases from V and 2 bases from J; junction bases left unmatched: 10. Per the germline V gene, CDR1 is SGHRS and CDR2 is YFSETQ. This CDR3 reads CASRPGGGTGQETQYF. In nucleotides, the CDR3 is TGCGCCAGCAGGCCTGGAGGAGGGACAGGGCAAGAGACCCAGTACTTC.

The CDR3 loop reads CASSIGDRGRGQPQHF. CDR3 coding DNA: TGTGCCAGTAGTATAGGGGACCGGGGACGAGGGCAGCCCCAGCATTTT. The V and J genes are TRBV19 and TRBJ1-5, with a possible D match to TRBD1 (5 bases). CDR1 LNHDA and CDR2 SQIVND come from the germline V gene (reference sequence). The CDR3 covers 16 residues. V was clipped by 1 base and J by 7 bases, with 17 bases between them.

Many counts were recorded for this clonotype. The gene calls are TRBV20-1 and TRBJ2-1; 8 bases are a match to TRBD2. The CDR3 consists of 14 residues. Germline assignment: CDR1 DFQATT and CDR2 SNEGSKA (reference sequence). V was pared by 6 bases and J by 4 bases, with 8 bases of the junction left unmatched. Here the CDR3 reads CSAPTSGPYNEQFF. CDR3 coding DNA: TGCAGTGCGCCCACTAGCGGTCCTTACAATGAGCAGTTCTTC.

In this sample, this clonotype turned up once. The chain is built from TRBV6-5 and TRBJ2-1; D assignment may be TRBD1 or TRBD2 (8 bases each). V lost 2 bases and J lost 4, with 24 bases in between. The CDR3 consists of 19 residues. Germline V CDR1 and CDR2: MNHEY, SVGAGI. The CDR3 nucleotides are TGTGCCAGCAGTTACGGGACAGGAGTTAGCGGGACCATATACAATGAGCAGTTCTTC. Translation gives CASSYGTGVSGTIYNEQFF.

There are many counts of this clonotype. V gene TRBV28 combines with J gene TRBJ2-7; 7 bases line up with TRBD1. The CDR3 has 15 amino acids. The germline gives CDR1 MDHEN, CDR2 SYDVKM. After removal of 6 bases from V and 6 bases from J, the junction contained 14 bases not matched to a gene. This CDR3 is CASRGPGQPSSEQYF. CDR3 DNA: TGTGCCAGCAGGGGCCCGGGACAGCCGTCAAGCGAGCAGTACTTC.

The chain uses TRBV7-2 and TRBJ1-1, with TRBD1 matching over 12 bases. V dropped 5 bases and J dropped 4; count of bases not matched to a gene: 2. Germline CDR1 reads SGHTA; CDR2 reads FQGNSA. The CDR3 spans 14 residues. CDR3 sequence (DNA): TGTGCCAGCAGCGGGACAGGGGGCGTCACTGAAGCTTTCTTT. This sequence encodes CASSGTGGVTEAFF.

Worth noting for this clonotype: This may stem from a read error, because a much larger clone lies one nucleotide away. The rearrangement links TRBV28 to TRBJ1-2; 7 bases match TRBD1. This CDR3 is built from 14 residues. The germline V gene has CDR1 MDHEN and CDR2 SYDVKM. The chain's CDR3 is CASTLDREPYGCTF. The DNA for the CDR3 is TGTGCCAGCACCCTAGACAGGGAGCCGTATGGCTGCACCTTC.

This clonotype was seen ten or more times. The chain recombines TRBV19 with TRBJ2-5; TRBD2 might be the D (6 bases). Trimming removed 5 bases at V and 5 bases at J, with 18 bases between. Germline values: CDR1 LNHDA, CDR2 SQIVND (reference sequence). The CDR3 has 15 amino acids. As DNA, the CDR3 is TGTGCCAGTAGTCCGCGATTCGGGAGAGGGGAGACCCAGTACTTC. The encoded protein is CASSPRFGRGETQYF.

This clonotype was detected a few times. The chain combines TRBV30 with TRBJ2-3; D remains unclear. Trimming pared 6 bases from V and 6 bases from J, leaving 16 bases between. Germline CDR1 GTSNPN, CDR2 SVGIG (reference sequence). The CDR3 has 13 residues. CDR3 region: CACTGPQPDTQYF. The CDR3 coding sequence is TGTGCCTGTACCGGGCCGCAGCCGGATACGCAGTATTTT.

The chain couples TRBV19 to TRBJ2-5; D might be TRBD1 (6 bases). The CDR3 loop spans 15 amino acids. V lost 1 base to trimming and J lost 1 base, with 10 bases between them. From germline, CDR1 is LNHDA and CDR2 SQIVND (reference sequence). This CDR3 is CASSIGGRGQETQYF. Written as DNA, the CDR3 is TGTGCCAGTAGTATAGGAGGCAGGGGCCAAGAGACCCAGTACTTC.

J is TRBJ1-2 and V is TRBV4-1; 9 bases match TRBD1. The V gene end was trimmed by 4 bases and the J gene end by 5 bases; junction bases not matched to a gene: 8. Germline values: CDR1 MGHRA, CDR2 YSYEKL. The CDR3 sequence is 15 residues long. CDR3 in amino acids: CASSPRTGDRYGYTF. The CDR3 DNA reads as TGCGCCAGCAGCCCCCGGACAGGGGACCGGTATGGCTACACCTTC.

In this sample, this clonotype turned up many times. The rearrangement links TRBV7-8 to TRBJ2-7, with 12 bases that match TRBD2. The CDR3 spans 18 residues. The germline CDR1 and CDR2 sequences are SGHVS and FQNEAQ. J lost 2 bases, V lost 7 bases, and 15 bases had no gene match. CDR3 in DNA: TGTGCCAGCAACCTAGCGGGAGGGCCCATCATTAAACCCTACGAGCAGTACTTC. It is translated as CASNLAGGPIIKPYEQYF.

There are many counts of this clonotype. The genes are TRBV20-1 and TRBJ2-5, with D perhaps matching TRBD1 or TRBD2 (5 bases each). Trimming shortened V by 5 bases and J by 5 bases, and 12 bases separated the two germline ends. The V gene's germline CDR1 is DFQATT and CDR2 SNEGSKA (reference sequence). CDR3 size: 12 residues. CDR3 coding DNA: TGCAGTGCTCTCAGATGGGGGGAGACCCAGTACTTC. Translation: CSALRWGETQYF.

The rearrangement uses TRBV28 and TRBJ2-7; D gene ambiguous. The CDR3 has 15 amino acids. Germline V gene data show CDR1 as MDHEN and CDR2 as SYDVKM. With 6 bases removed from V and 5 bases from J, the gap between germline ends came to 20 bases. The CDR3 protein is CASSHTLSSWDEQYF. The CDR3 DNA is TGTGCCAGCAGCCATACCCTTAGTTCCTGGGACGAGCAGTACTTC.

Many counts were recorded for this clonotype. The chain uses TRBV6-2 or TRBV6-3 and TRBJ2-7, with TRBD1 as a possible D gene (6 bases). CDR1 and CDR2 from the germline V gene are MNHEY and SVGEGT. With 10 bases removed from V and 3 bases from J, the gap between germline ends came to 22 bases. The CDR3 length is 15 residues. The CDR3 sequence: CATTWKGELGYEQYF. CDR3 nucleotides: TGTGCCACGACCTGGAAGGGGGAGTTGGGCTACGAGCAGTACTTC.

The CDR3 DNA is TGTGCCACCAGTGCACAGGGATATAGCACAGATACGCAGTATTTT. This codes for CATSAQGYSTDTQYF. V is TRBV24-1 and J is TRBJ2-3; D possibly corresponds to TRBD1 (6 bases). CDR1 and CDR2 from the germline V gene are KGHDR and SFDVKD. Trimming left V 5 bases short and J 0 bases short, with 11 bases between. This CDR3 region has 15 residues.

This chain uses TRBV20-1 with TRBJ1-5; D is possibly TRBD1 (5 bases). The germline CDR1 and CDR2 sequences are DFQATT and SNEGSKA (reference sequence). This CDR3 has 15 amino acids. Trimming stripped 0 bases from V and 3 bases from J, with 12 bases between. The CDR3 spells CSAREGERNNQPQHF. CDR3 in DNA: TGCAGTGCTAGAGAGGGGGAGAGGAACAATCAGCCCCAGCATTTT.

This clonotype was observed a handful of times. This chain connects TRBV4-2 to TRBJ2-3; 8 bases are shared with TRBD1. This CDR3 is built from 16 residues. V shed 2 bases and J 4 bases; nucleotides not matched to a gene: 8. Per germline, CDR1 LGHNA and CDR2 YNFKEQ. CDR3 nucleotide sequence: TGTGCCAGCAGCCAACCGGACAGGGACGGCCCAGATACGCAGTATTTT. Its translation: CASSQPDRDGPDTQYF.